This T cell receptor beta chain was captured in a study of blood T cell repertoires in COVID-19. Study-wide context: Spain, Italy and the United States supplied samples that represented acute and convalescent COVID-19. The cDNA or gDNA used as material had been derived from T cells, B-cell-depleted T cells, or PBMCs.

As processed by the authors: Counts of nucleated cells, estimated from reference gene primer amplification, were obtained. Method: immunoSEQ multiplex PCR; TCRdb's copy keeps in-frame clones and lacks some. For V, J and clone size, that table is used; D and trimming come from the DNA. This table has tens of thousands of clones, approximately 79% appearing once. The source is a man aged 55 to 69 with active or convalescent COVID-19. Sequenced sample: peripheral blood.

The CDR3 protein is CASDRDRNTEAFF. The CDR3 DNA is TGTGCCAGCGACCGGGACAGGAACACTGAAGCTTTCTTT. This chain links TRBV6-5 with TRBJ1-1; 7 positions match TRBD1. The CDR3 has 13 amino acids. V was pared by 8 bases and J by 1 base, with 4 bases of the junction left unmatched. Germline V CDR1 and CDR2: MNHEY, SVGAGI.